The 2 T cell receptor beta chains listed next were all sequenced from one sample in a study of spatial heterogeneity in lung cancer. One entry per CDR3 protein results from TCRdb running MiXCR on the 5' RACE reads. Here the sample spans about 2,900 distinct CDR3 sequences, about 18% being singletons. The time point is: sample taken at primary tumor resection. The sample consisted of normal lung tissue next to the tumor, taken at surgery. The receptors here all came from a female donor with early-stage non-small cell lung cancer.

CDR3 DNA: TGCAGTGCATGGGGGGAGAGGGAGCAGTACTTC. It codes for CSAWGEREQYF. The chain recombines TRBV20-1 with TRBJ2-7; D might be TRBD2 (6 bases). Looked up from germline, CDR1 is DFQATT and CDR2 is SNEGSKA (reference sequence). The V and J ends lost 6 bases and 7 bases respectively, with 13 bases between them. The CDR3 covers 11 residues.

This chain joins TRBV6-5 and TRBJ2-3, with D possibly TRBD1 on 6 matching bases. V dropped 5 bases and J dropped 7 bases, with 13 bases sitting between them. This CDR3 contains 13 residues. Per the germline V gene, CDR1 is MNHEY and CDR2 is SVGAGI. The CDR3 here is CASSRRGRYTQYF. CDR3 nucleotides: TGTGCCAGCAGTCGCAGGGGACGGTATACGCAGTATTTT.